The 28 T cell receptor beta chains given below trace back to one sample, sequenced in a study of CD8+CD57+ T cells in acquired aplastic anemia. CD8+CD57+ cell expansion had been shown by flow cytometry in patients chosen for sequencing. CDR3 and TCR beta VDJ profiling relied on a genomic DNA template. TCRdb used MiXCR to reprocess the reads, holding one entry per CDR3 protein. Of hundreds of thousands of distinct CDR3 sequences in the sample, about a third were seen once. The sequenced material came from sorted CD4+, CD8+, or CD8+CD57+ T cells (not recorded which) from PBMCs. All receptors derive from a human donor with aplastic anemia.

This clonotype was recorded a few times. V usage is TRBV7-9 and J usage is TRBJ2-7; no definite D call. Trimming left V 1 base short and J 2 bases short, with 12 bases between. Germline-derived CDR1 and CDR2 are SEHNR and FQNEAQ (reference sequence). The CDR3 is 15 residues long. The chain's CDR3 is CASSLGAGRTYEQYF. In nucleotides, the CDR3 is TGTGCCAGCAGCTTAGGGGCAGGTCGGACCTACGAGCAGTACTTC.

This clonotype was observed a few times. The gene calls are TRBV4-2 and TRBJ2-5, with 7 bases aligning to TRBD1. Germline CDR1 is LGHNA and CDR2 is YNFKEQ. The CDR3 has 15 residues. The V and J ends lost 0 bases and 6 bases, in that order; junction bases with no gene match: 7. The CDR3 DNA follows: TGTGCCAGCAGCCAAGAGGGTACAGGGGAAAAGACCCAGTACTTC. Protein sequence: CASSQEGTGEKTQYF.

At least ten counts were recorded for this clonotype. This chain connects TRBV6-1 to TRBJ1-2, with no clear D. CDR1 and CDR2 from the germline V gene are MNHNS and SASEGT. V lost 3 bases and J 4 bases, leaving 6 bases between the germline ends. The CDR3 is 12 amino acids. The CDR3 loop reads CASSDIAYGYTF. The CDR3 DNA follows: TGTGCCAGCAGTGACATCGCCTATGGCTACACCTTC.

There are a few counts of this clonotype. The chain couples TRBV5-6 to TRBJ1-2; TRBD1 is a possible D gene (5 bases). CDR1 and CDR2 from the germline V gene are SGHDT and YYEEEE. V was clipped by 2 bases and J by 3 bases, with 14 bases between them. This CDR3 has 15 amino acids. The CDR3 sequence is CASSLRGGAYYGYTF. In DNA, the CDR3 is TGTGCCAGCAGCTTAAGAGGAGGGGCCTACTATGGCTACACCTTC.

This clonotype occurred a few times. The chain carries TRBV29-1 and TRBJ1-2, with 10 bases aligning to TRBD1. Losses at the gene ends were 4 bases for V and 8 bases for J; bases not matched to a gene: 7. Germline lookup yields CDR1 SQVTM and CDR2 ANQGSEA. The CDR3 spans 13 residues. The chain's CDR3 is CSVVVGQGLGYTF. CDR3 DNA: TGCAGCGTTGTCGTGGGACAGGGGCTAGGCTACACCTTC.

This chain links TRBV7-2 with TRBJ2-3; D perhaps matches TRBD1 (5 bases). Germline CDR1 and CDR2: SGHTA and FQGNSA. This CDR3 contains 13 residues. The germline V and J ends were trimmed by 6 bases and 4 bases, with 11 bases remaining between them. CDR3 sequence: CASSGGAADTQYF. Written as DNA, the CDR3 is TGTGCCAGCAGTGGTGGGGCGGCAGATACGCAGTATTTT.

V and J are TRBV25-1 and TRBJ1-2; TRBD1 aligns across 7 bases. Germline CDR1 and CDR2: MGHDK and SYGVNS. The CDR3 has 11 residues. The CDR3 region has the DNA TGTGCTAGCGAGACAGGGATTGGCTACACCTTC. Its protein product is CASETGIGYTF.

V and J are TRBV6-1 and TRBJ1-2; no clear D gene. This CDR3 region has 15 residues. V was trimmed by 6 bases and J by 6 bases, leaving 20 bases between them. Germline-derived CDR1 and CDR2 are MNHNS and SASEGT. The CDR3 spells CASRTHTGREHGYTF. CDR3 in DNA: TGTGCCAGCAGAACCCACACGGGTAGAGAGCATGGCTACACCTTC.

At least ten counts were recorded for this clonotype. The chain is built from TRBV7-6 and TRBJ1-4, with D tentatively TRBD1 (5 bases). V dropped 3 bases and J dropped 4 bases, with 6 bases sitting between them. Germline loops: CDR1 SGHVS, CDR2 FNYEAQ. This CDR3 is 13 amino acids long. As DNA, the CDR3 is TGTGCCAGCAGCTTGACAGTTAATGAAAAACTGTTTTTT. Translated: CASSLTVNEKLFF.

This chain connects TRBV15 to TRBJ1-2; tentatively, D is TRBD1 (6 bases). Germline CDR1 LNHNV, CDR2 YYDKDF (reference sequence). CDR3 length: 16 residues. With 6 bases removed from V and 8 bases from J, the gap between germline ends came to 25 bases. CDR3 sequence (DNA): TGTGCCACCAGTCCCCCCCATGGACAGCCCTCTGACGGCTACACCTTC. It specifies CATSPPHGQPSDGYTF.

As regards this clonotype: Just one base apart from a much larger clone, this may be a read error. This sequence joins TRBV24-1 and TRBJ2-3, with TRBD2 as a possible D gene (5 bases). This CDR3 comprises 15 residues. Germline CDR1 reads KGHDR; CDR2 reads SFDVKD. DNA for the CDR3: TGTGCCGCCAGTGATTTTAACCAGCCGGGGTTAACGCAGTATTTT. The encoded protein is CAASDFNQPGLTQYF.

The chain joins TRBV9 to TRBJ1-1; D is unresolved. With 1 base removed from V and 4 bases from J, the gap between germline ends came to 11 bases. Germline V CDR1 and CDR2: SGDLS, YYNGEE. This CDR3 is built from 14 residues. CDR3: CASSVLGVSTEAFF. CDR3 DNA sequence: TGTGCCAGCAGCGTACTGGGAGTGAGCACTGAAGCTTTCTTT.

This clonotype was found a few times. V and J are TRBV6-1 and TRBJ2-3; D is uncertain. Between the trimmed V and J ends, which lost 7 bases and 3 bases, there was a span of 17 bases. The CDR3 is 15 amino acids. The V gene's germline CDR1 is MNHNS and CDR2 SASEGT. CDR3 nucleotide sequence: TGTGCCAGCATACCTCTTAGACGCGGAACAGATACGCAGTATTTT. This gives the protein CASIPLRRGTDTQYF.

In regard to this clonotype: A much larger clone differs from this one at a single base, so this may be a read error. This chain joins TRBV10-3 and TRBJ1-5; TRBD1 is a possible D gene (6 bases). This CDR3 is built from 14 residues. Trimming stripped 5 bases from V and 6 bases from J, with 14 bases between. CDR1 and CDR2 from the germline V gene are ENHRY and SYGVKD. The CDR3: CAISYAGESQPQHF. In DNA, the CDR3 is TGTGCCATCAGTTACGCAGGGGAGAGTCAGCCCCAGCATTTT.

This clonotype was found many times. The chain carries TRBV9 and TRBJ2-5; D is ambiguous. V lost 0 bases and J 5 bases, leaving 8 bases between the germline ends. The CDR3 runs to 13 residues. Germline CDR1 and CDR2: SGDLS and YYNGEE. The CDR3 here is CASSVEQTETQYF. DNA for the CDR3: TGTGCCAGCAGCGTAGAACAAACCGAGACCCAGTACTTC.

Notes on this clonotype: Relative to the germline gene, one junction end is altered; a read error may explain this. V gene TRBV10-3 combines with J gene TRBJ2-1, with TRBD2 matching 10 bases. From germline, CDR1 is ENHRY and CDR2 SYGVKD. The CDR3 consists of 17 residues. CDR3 protein: CASSEELAGVFGNEQFF. CDR3 nucleotide sequence: TGTGCCAGCAGTGAAGAGCTAGCGGGAGTGTTCGGCAATGAGCAGTTCTTC.

The chain recombines TRBV9 with TRBJ2-2, with 8 bases aligning to TRBD1. The ends lost 0 bases at V and 0 bases at J; junction bases unmatched: 7. This CDR3 spans 18 amino acids. Germline CDR1 reads SGDLS; CDR2 reads YYNGEE. The CDR3 here is CASSVDRGTGANTGELFF. The CDR3 DNA reads as TGTGCCAGCAGCGTAGACAGGGGGACAGGTGCGAACACCGGGGAGCTGTTTTTT.

On this clonotype: This likely comes from a read error, as the CDR3 has no conserved phenylalanine or tryptophan at its end. The chain combines TRBV7-3 with TRBJ1-6; a possible D gene is TRBD1 (5 bases). Deletions cut 2 bases from V and 8 bases from J, with 7 bases between. The CDR3 totals 13 residues. The germline gives CDR1 SGHTA, CDR2 FQGTGA. The CDR3 DNA follows: TGTGCCAGCAGCTTAGACAGCGATTCACCCCTCCACTCT. Amino acid sequence: CASSLDSDSPLHS.

This clonotype has only a few counts. The germline gene is not matched at one end of the junction; a read error may be the cause. The chain uses TRBV2 and TRBJ2-2; 10 bases align to TRBD2. The CDR3 extends over 14 amino acids. Germline CDR1 and CDR2: SNHLY and FYNNEI. The CDR3 here is CASREAGGTGELFF. The CDR3 coding sequence is TGTGCCAGCAGAGAAGCGGGGGGGACCGGGGAGCTGTTTTTT.

This clonotype has more than one count but fewer than ten. The rearrangement uses TRBV30 and TRBJ2-7; the match to TRBD2 covers 9 bases. CDR1 and CDR2 (germline): GTSNPN, SVGIG (reference sequence). Trimming cost V 5 bases and J 2 bases; bases outside gene matches: 1. The CDR3 is made up of 12 amino acids. This chain's CDR3 is CAWGGGAYEQYF. Written as DNA, the CDR3 is TGTGCCTGGGGCGGGGGGGCCTACGAGCAGTACTTC.

This clonotype was counted once. The chain uses TRBV3-1 and TRBJ1-3; D ambiguous. CDR1 and CDR2 (germline): LGHDT, YNNKEL (reference sequence). Between the trimmed V and J ends, which lost 2 bases and 0 bases, there was a span of 8 bases. The CDR3 consists of 15 residues. CDR3 in DNA: TGTGCCAGCAGCCAATGGGAATCCTCTGGAAACACCATATATTTT. Translated: CASSQWESSGNTIYF.

The J gene is TRBJ2-4, the V gene TRBV20-1, with D possibly matching TRBD2 (6 bases). The CDR3 sequence is 13 residues long. Germline V lookup: CDR1 DFQATT, CDR2 SNEGSKA (reference sequence). V shed 6 bases and J shed 5 bases, with 14 bases lying between them. Written as DNA, the CDR3 is TGCAGTGCCGGAAAGCCGGGAGAAAACATTCAGTACTTC. Translated: CSAGKPGENIQYF.

There are many counts of this clonotype. The chain combines TRBV15 with TRBJ1-3; the D is unclear. There are 16 residues in the CDR3. CDR1 is LNHNV and CDR2 is YYDKDF in the germline V gene (reference sequence). Trimming left V 5 bases short and J 7 bases short, with 21 bases between. CDR3 sequence (DNA): TGTGCCACCAGCCCCCGAGGGCAGAGGGCACTGAACACCATATATTTT. It codes for CATSPRGQRALNTIYF.

This clonotype has more than one count but fewer than ten. One base away lies a much larger clone, so this may be a sequencing read error. The gene calls are TRBV15 and TRBJ1-2, with D perhaps matching TRBD1 (5 bases). The CDR3 extends over 13 amino acids. The V gene lost 11 bases and the J gene lost 7 bases, with 20 bases spanning the gap. The germline CDR1 and CDR2 sequences are LNHNV and YYDKDF (reference sequence). Written as DNA, the CDR3 is TGTGCCGCCCACGGGGCGGACCTATTTGGCTACACCTTC. This gives the protein CAAHGADLFGYTF.

As to this clonotype: This may be a read error, as it is one base from a much larger clone. CDR3 protein: CGARESAAHGYTF. The CDR3 region has the DNA TGCGGTGCTAGAGAATCCGCGGCCCATGGCTACACCTTC. The chain links TRBV20-1 to TRBJ1-2; D gene unclear. This CDR3 comprises 13 residues. Germline CDR1 DFQATT, CDR2 SNEGSKA (reference sequence).

Concerning this clonotype: The conserved closing phenylalanine or tryptophan is absent in this CDR3, likely reflecting a read error. The gene calls are TRBV7-2 and TRBJ1-1; possibly TRBD1 for D (5 bases). In germline, CDR1 is SGHTA, CDR2 FQGNSA. Trimming removed 7 bases at V and 1 base at J, with 10 bases between. The length of the CDR3 is 13 residues. The CDR3: CASTDDRNTEAFL. Here the CDR3 DNA reads TGTGCCAGCACCGATGACAGGAACACTGAAGCTTTCCTT.

As concerns this clonotype: The CDR3 does not end in the conserved phenylalanine or tryptophan, so this is likely a read error. V usage is TRBV11-1 and J usage is TRBJ1-2; D unclear. V lost 6 bases and J lost 3, with 23 bases in between. In germline, CDR1 is SGHAT, CDR2 FQDESV (reference sequence). The CDR3 spans 17 residues. CDR3 protein: CASSPLGLTQPDYGYTL. CDR3 coding DNA: TGTGCCAGCAGTCCCCTCGGGCTTACTCAGCCAGACTATGGCTACACCCTC.

The sample holds many counts of this clonotype. The rearrangement uses TRBV29-1 and TRBJ1-1, with D maybe TRBD1 (5 bases). V was clipped by 7 bases and J by 5 bases, with 14 bases between them. Germline V gene sequence: CDR1 SQVTM, CDR2 ANQGSEA. The CDR3 is made up of 12 amino acids. CDR3 region: CSGGLLRTEAFF. CDR3 DNA: TGCAGCGGGGGCCTTCTGAGGACTGAAGCTTTCTTT.